Below, 25 T cell receptor beta chains from the same sample are listed, as sequenced in a study of CD8+CD57+ T cells in acquired aplastic anemia. CD8+CD57+ cell expansion, shown by flow cytometry, had occurred in the patients selected for sequencing. CDR3 and TCR beta VDJ profiling relied on a genomic DNA template. TCRdb re-called the reads with MiXCR, one entry per CDR3 protein. The sample yields 150,000 to 200,000 distinct CDR3 sequences, about half seen once. Sequenced: sorted CD4+, CD8+, or CD8+CD57+ T cells (not recorded which) from PBMCs. These receptors all stem from a human donor with aplastic anemia.

This clonotype has at least ten counts. The V and J genes are TRBV19 and TRBJ2-3; D may be TRBD1 or TRBD2 (5 bases each). Trimming removed 4 bases at V and 4 bases at J, with 18 bases between. Germline V gene lookup returns CDR1 LNHDA and CDR2 SQIVND (reference sequence). This CDR3 region has 16 residues. The CDR3 DNA reads TGTGCCAGTAGTACCCTGACTGGTGGGACGGCAGATACGCAGTATTTT. It is translated as CASSTLTGGTADTQYF. The complete variable domain, with remaining parts taken from reference TRBV19 and TRBJ2-3, reads DGGITQSPKYLFRKEGQNVTLSCEQNLNHDAMYWYRQDPGQGLRLIYYSQIVNDFQKGDIAEGYSVSREKKESFPLTVTSAQKNPTAFYLCASSTLTGGTADTQYFGPGTRLTVL.

This clonotype turned up a few times. The genes are TRBV11-3 and TRBJ2-6, with TRBD1 as a possible D gene (6 bases). The V gene's germline CDR1 is SGHNT and CDR2 YENEEA. CDR3 length: 16 amino acids. The V gene lost 2 bases and the J gene lost 1 base, with 9 bases spanning the gap. The CDR3: CASSLRTVSGANVLTF. The DNA of the CDR3 is TGTGCCAGCAGCTTACGGACAGTTTCTGGGGCCAACGTCCTGACTTTC.

With regard to this clonotype: One end of the junction does not line up with germline, which may come from a read error. The V and J genes are TRBV15 and TRBJ2-3; 8 bases fit TRBD2. Germline lookup yields CDR1 LNHNV and CDR2 YYDKDF (reference sequence). The CDR3 runs to 15 residues. This CDR3 is CATSREAGAKDTQYF. CDR3 in DNA: TGTGCCACTAGCAGAGAAGCGGGGGCGAAAGATACGCAGTATTTT.

This clonotype was recorded a few times. The CDR3 does not end in the conserved phenylalanine or tryptophan, so this is likely a read error. The chain combines TRBV12-3 or TRBV12-4 with TRBJ2-7, with D unclear. V lost 6 bases and J 2 bases, leaving 14 bases between the germline ends. This CDR3 region has 14 residues. This CDR3 reads CASSPQGTPYEQYL. CDR3 in DNA: TGTGCCAGCAGCCCCCAAGGTACCCCCTACGAGCAGTACCTC.

The sample holds many counts of this clonotype. The J gene is TRBJ2-3, the V gene TRBV5-6; possibly TRBD1 for D (6 bases). Germline CDR1 SGHDT, CDR2 YYEEEE. V lost 6 bases and J 3 bases, leaving 14 bases between the germline ends. The CDR3 runs 14 residues. CDR3: CASTAWGRTDTQYF. The CDR3 DNA reads TGTGCCAGCACAGCGTGGGGGCGGACAGATACGCAGTATTTT.

The rearrangement joins TRBV10-3 to TRBJ2-7; TRBD1 matches 9 bases. The CDR3 spans 13 residues. Germline CDR1 ENHRY, CDR2 SYGVKD. Unmatched junction bases numbered 6, after V lost 10 bases and J lost 2 bases. CDR3 bases: TGTGCCACCACCGGGACAGGGCCCTACGAGCAGTACTTC. Its protein product is CATTGTGPYEQYF.

This CDR3 reads CASSEPSPGGNEQFF. The CDR3 nucleotides read TGTGCCAGCAGTGAACCTTCTCCGGGGGGGAATGAGCAGTTCTTC. The chain couples TRBV25-1 to TRBJ2-1; 8 bases fit TRBD2. Germline CDR1 and CDR2: MGHDK and SYGVNS. There are 15 residues in the CDR3. Trimming cost V 2 bases and J 7 bases; bases outside gene matches: 7.

This chain connects TRBV7-9 to TRBJ2-2; TRBD2 might be the D (5 bases). Germline V gene lookup returns CDR1 SEHNR and CDR2 FQNEAQ (reference sequence). Trimming cost V 5 bases and J 5 bases, with 9 bases left between them. This CDR3 is 13 amino acids long. The DNA of the CDR3 is TGTGCCAGCAGCCACGGGGAGACCGGGGAGCTGTTTTTT. Protein product: CASSHGETGELFF.

The rearrangement joins TRBV20-1 to TRBJ1-3, with 7 bases matching TRBD1. V lost 1 base to trimming and J lost 3 bases; unmatched junction nucleotides: 3. This CDR3 has 14 residues. Germline lookup yields CDR1 DFQATT and CDR2 SNEGSKA (reference sequence). CDR3 DNA: TGCAGTGCTAGAGGCCAGGGGGATGGAAACACCATATATTTT. Encoded protein: CSARGQGDGNTIYF.

This clonotype was detected only a few times. The rearrangement uses TRBV7-8 and TRBJ2-7; perhaps TRBD1 as D (5 bases). Deletions cut 1 base from V and 0 bases from J, with 10 bases between. The CDR3 runs 15 residues. CDR1 and CDR2 from the germline V gene are SGHVS and FQNEAQ. CDR3 nucleotides: TGTGCCAGCAGCTTAGAGGACACGTTCTCCTACGAGCAGTACTTC. Residues: CASSLEDTFSYEQYF.

The chain carries TRBV15 and TRBJ2-1, with a possible D match to TRBD2 (5 bases). V was clipped by 0 bases and J by 6 bases, with 12 bases between them. The CDR3 totals 15 residues. CDR1 and CDR2 (germline): LNHNV, YYDKDF (reference sequence). The CDR3 coding sequence is TGTGCCACCAGCAGAGAGCGAGGGTCTGGCAATGAGCAGTTCTTC. This gives the protein CATSRERGSGNEQFF.

This clonotype has ten or more counts. The CDR3 nucleotides are TGTGCCAGCAGCGTAACCTACGAGCAGTACTTC. Translating it yields CASSVTYEQYF. The V and J genes are TRBV14 and TRBJ2-7; D gene uncertain. The germline V gene encodes CDR1 SGHDN and CDR2 FVKESK. The length of the CDR3 is 11 residues. The V and J ends lost 5 bases and 2 bases respectively, with 4 bases between them.

The J gene is TRBJ1-4, the V gene TRBV29-1, with unresolved D. CDR3 length equals 10 residues. Germline V gene data show CDR1 as SQVTM and CDR2 as ANQGSEA. Trimming stripped 7 bases from V and 8 bases from J, with 8 bases between. Written as DNA, the CDR3 is TGCAGCGCCTTTGGGGAAAAACTGTTTTTT. Translation gives CSAFGEKLFF.

The sample holds many counts of this clonotype. The chain joins TRBV9 to TRBJ2-3; 13 nucleotides align to TRBD2. Germline CDR1 reads SGDLS; CDR2 reads YYNGEE. V gave up 0 bases and J gave up 4 bases; unmatched junction bases: 11. The CDR3 totals 19 residues. CDR3 loop: CASSVESGTSGNRADTQYF. CDR3 bases: TGTGCCAGCAGCGTAGAGTCTGGGACTAGCGGGAACAGGGCAGATACGCAGTATTTT.

The rearrangement links TRBV6-1 to TRBJ1-1; D possibly corresponds to TRBD1 (6 bases). The ends were cut back, 6 bases at V and 0 bases at J, with 17 bases in the middle. CDR3 length: 16 residues. Germline V gives CDR1 MNHNS, CDR2 SASEGT. The CDR3 DNA sequence: TGTGCCAGCAGGACACTGGGACAAAGACTGAACACTGAAGCTTTCTTT. Amino acids: CASRTLGQRLNTEAFF.

This clonotype was counted ten times or more. The rearrangement uses TRBV29-1 and TRBJ1-2; D is perhaps TRBD1 (5 bases). Trimming took 4 bases from V and 8 from J, leaving 11 bases between them. Germline-derived CDR1 and CDR2 are SQVTM and ANQGSEA. CDR3 length equals 11 residues. The CDR3 DNA sequence: TGCAGCGTTGGTGGGGCCTGGGGCTACACCTTC. It encodes CSVGGAWGYTF. The variable domain in full, completed from reference TRBV29-1 and TRBJ1-2, reads SAVISQKPSRDICQRGTSLTIQCQVDSQVTMMFWYRQQPGQSLTLIATANQGSEATYESGFVIDKFPISRPNLTFSTLTVSNMSPEDSSIYLCSVGGAWGYTFGSGTRLTVV.

This clonotype was counted at least ten times. The chain recombines TRBV20-1 with TRBJ1-6; maybe TRBD1 (6 bases). Deletions cut 6 bases from V and 8 bases from J, with 14 bases between. CDR1 is DFQATT, CDR2 SNEGSKA, per germline (reference sequence). CDR3 length: 13 residues. CDR3 nucleotide sequence: TGCAGTGCGCAGGGGCCGGTGGATTCACCCCTCCACTTT. Residues: CSAQGPVDSPLHF.

V usage is TRBV4-1 and J usage is TRBJ1-3; no firm D call. Deletions cut 4 bases from V and 0 bases from J, with 10 bases between. This CDR3 is built from 15 residues. Germline-derived CDR1 and CDR2 are MGHRA and YSYEKL. The CDR3 region is CASSPRDNSGNTIYF. For the CDR3, the DNA is TGCGCCAGCAGCCCCCGGGATAACTCTGGAAACACCATATATTTT.

This clonotype was counted many times. The chain uses TRBV7-2 and TRBJ1-6; TRBD1 aligns across 9 bases. CDR1 and CDR2 (germline): SGHTA, FQGNSA. J lost 9 bases, V lost 5 bases, and 8 bases had no gene match. The CDR3 totals 15 residues. As DNA, the CDR3 is TGTGCCAGCAGCCCCTCGACAGGGGGTATTTCACCCCTCCACTTT. This codes for CASSPSTGGISPLHF.

Note on this clonotype: A single base separates this from a much larger clone, so it may be a read error. The genes are TRBV28 and TRBJ2-7, with 8 nucleotides matching TRBD1. The CDR3 is made up of 11 amino acids. Germline loops: CDR1 MDHEN, CDR2 SYDVKM. The chain's CDR3 is CASSTHRDRIF. CDR3 DNA sequence: TGTGCCAGCAGTACCCACCGGGACAGGATCTTC. Complete variable domain (other parts from reference TRBV28 and TRBJ2-7): DVKVTQSSRYLVKRTGEKVFLECVQDMDHENMFWYRQDPGLGLRLIYFSYDVKMKEKGDIPEGYSVSREKKERFSLILESASTNQTSMYLCASSTHRDRIFGPGTRLTVT.

Turning to this clonotype: It may be a read error: a sequence one base away is much more abundant. The rearrangement uses TRBV19 and TRBJ2-1; TRBD1 aligns across 9 bases. CDR3 length: 17 amino acids. Per germline, CDR1 LNHDA and CDR2 SQIVND (reference sequence). CDR3 loop: CASSRIFPGTGIDDQFF. In nucleotides, the CDR3 is TGTGCCAGTAGCCGTATATTTCCCGGGACAGGGATCGATGATCAGTTCTTC.

Many counts were recorded for this clonotype. J is TRBJ2-5 and V is TRBV11-2, with 9 bases identical to TRBD2. The CDR3 contains 15 residues. Trimming removed 4 bases from V and 2 bases from J; junction bases left unmatched: 5. Germline CDR1 and CDR2: SGHAT and FQNNGV. CDR3 region: CASSSGGRAQETQYF. The CDR3 DNA follows: TGTGCCAGCAGCTCGGGCGGGAGGGCGCAAGAGACCCAGTACTTC.

Points on this clonotype: At one end, the junction sequence differs from germline, possibly due to a read error. The V gene is TRBV28, the J gene TRBJ1-2, with TRBD1 as a possible D gene (6 bases). CDR1 is MDHEN and CDR2 is SYDVKM in the germline V gene. The CDR3 extends over 15 amino acids. The CDR3 loop is CASSLGGGARYGYTF. In DNA, the CDR3 is TGCGCCAGCAGTTTAGGTGGGGGCGCGAGGTATGGCTACACCTTC.

J is TRBJ2-3 and V is TRBV20-1; the match to TRBD2 covers 7 bases. J was trimmed by 5 bases and V by 0 bases; bases with no gene match: 8. This CDR3 has 15 amino acids. Germline V gene lookup returns CDR1 DFQATT and CDR2 SNEGSKA (reference sequence). The CDR3 is CSARDAGVGGDTQYF. Here the CDR3 DNA reads TGCAGTGCTAGAGATGCGGGGGTCGGCGGAGATACGCAGTATTTT.

The chain recombines TRBV20-1 with TRBJ1-5, with 8 bases matching TRBD1. The CDR3 totals 15 residues. The junction had 11 bases not matched to a gene; V was cut back by 3 bases and J by 7 bases. Germline V gene lookup returns CDR1 DFQATT and CDR2 SNEGSKA (reference sequence). The CDR3 region has the DNA TGCAGTGCTAGTGCGATAGCAGGGGGCGGGCAGCCCCAGCATTTT. This codes for CSASAIAGGGQPQHF.